A single sample gave rise to the 4 T cell receptor beta chains below, sequenced in a study of blood T cell repertoires in COVID-19. Produced via immunoSEQ multiplex PCR; TCRdb's table is partial and in-frame only. The sample holds 76,000 or so clones, over 75% seen once. Sequencing used peripheral blood. The receptor source for this set is a man in his forties or fifties with acute or convalescent COVID-19.

The chain links TRBV7-8 to TRBJ1-5; D is ambiguous. Looked up from germline, CDR1 is SGHVS and CDR2 is FQNEAQ. This CDR3 has 13 amino acids. V was cut by 5 bases and J by 7 bases, with 12 bases left in between. CDR3 sequence reads: CASSPIGEQPQHF. The CDR3 coding sequence is TGTGCCAGCAGCCCAATCGGGGAGCAGCCCCAGCATTTT.

The CDR3 nucleotides are TGTGCCAGCCGTCTTGCCACGGGTAGCTCGGAGGGCTACACCTTC. Protein sequence: CASRLATGSSEGYTF. The V gene is TRBV5-6, the J gene TRBJ1-2, with D unresolved. The CDR3 contains 15 residues. The germline gives CDR1 SGHDT, CDR2 YYEEEE. V was clipped by 7 bases and J by 8 bases, with 24 bases between them.

This chain joins TRBV27 and TRBJ2-1, with 15 bases aligning to TRBD2. Germline CDR1 and CDR2: MNHEY and SMNVEV (reference sequence). The V segment lost 5 bases and the J segment 9 bases; nucleotides outside the gene matches: 14. This CDR3 is 18 amino acids long. CDR3 loop: CASSPRTSGRALVSEQFF. The CDR3 DNA reads as TGTGCCAGCAGTCCCCGGACTAGCGGGAGGGCCTTGGTATCTGAGCAGTTCTTC.

The chain combines TRBV11-3 with TRBJ2-5, with TRBD2 identical over 8 bases. This CDR3 contains 15 residues. V trimming: 5 bases; J trimming: 4 bases; junction bases outside the gene matches: 9. Germline values: CDR1 SGHNT, CDR2 YENEEA. CDR3 DNA: TGTGCCAGCAGCCCGGGGGGGGACGCCAGAGAGACCCAGTACTTC. This translates into CASSPGGDARETQYF. Looking up the rest from reference TRBV11-3 and TRBJ2-5 gives the full variable domain: EAGVVQSPRYKIIEKKQPVAFWCNPISGHNTLYWYLQNLGQGPELLIRYENEEAVDDSQLPKDRFSAERLKGVDSTLKIQPAELGDSAVYLCASSPGGDARETQYFGPGTRLLVL.